This T cell receptor (beta chain) emerged from a study of blood T cell repertoires in COVID-19. Study information: Sources were T cells, B-cell-depleted T cells, or PBMCs; the material itself was cDNA or gDNA.

TCRdb's table, derived via immunoSEQ multiplex PCR, lists solely in-frame clones and lacks some. The sample lists some 150,000 clones, about 79% occurring once. The sequenced material came from peripheral blood. The TCR sequence derives from a woman older than 75 with active or convalescent COVID-19.

CDR3 sequence (DNA): TGTGCCAGCAGCTGGGGGGAAAATCAGCCCCAGCATTTT. It codes for CASSWGENQPQHF. This chain joins TRBV7-2 and TRBJ1-5, with a tentative D call TRBD1 (5 bases). V was shortened by 4 bases and J by 4 bases, with 8 bases between the two germline ends. This CDR3 comprises 13 residues. CDR1 SGHTA and CDR2 FQGNSA come from the germline V gene.